This T cell receptor beta chain was identified during a study of radiotherapy plus CTLA-4 blockade in lung cancer. On the study more broadly: Disease control reached 31%, with objective responses in 15% to 20%.

Enrolled patients, whose metastatic non-small-cell lung cancer was chemo-refractory, received focal radiation plus CTLA-4 blockade with ipilimumab. Produced via immunoSEQ multiplex PCR; TCRdb's table is partial and in-frame only. This sample has about 88,000 clones, with 60% to 80% found just once. The study's findings and limits: Strongest reported response predictors: early blood clone changes and post-radiation interferon-beta. There was expansion of tumor-derived TCR clones in blood after radiotherapy plus ipilimumab.

Germline assignment: CDR1 KGHSH and CDR2 LQKENI. The CDR3 is 14 amino acids. V shed 6 bases and J shed 5 bases, with 13 bases lying between them. This clone was counted between two and nine times. Its antigen is undetermined. Sequences were derived from peripheral blood, sampled from a patient treated with radiotherapy plus ipilimumab. The chain uses TRBV18 and TRBJ1-4; D not certain. The sequence was collected from a human donor with non-small cell lung cancer that progressed on radiotherapy plus ipilimumab. CDR3 coding DNA: TGTGCCAGCTCTCCCGCGGCCGGCAATGAAAAACTGTTTTTT. Its translation is CASSPAAGNEKLFF.